This T cell receptor (beta chain) is from a study of blood T cell repertoires in COVID-19. Overall study context: Both acute and convalescent COVID-19 samples were obtained from the United States, Italy and Spain. Sample material is recorded as cDNA or gDNA derived from T cells, B-cell-depleted T cells, or PBMCs.

V was cut by 5 bases and J by 4 bases, with 18 bases left in between. CDR1 is PRHDT and CDR2 is FYEKMQ in the germline V gene (reference sequence). The CDR3 runs 16 residues. In the original workflow: From reference gene primer amplification, estimates of nucleated cell counts were derived. The assay was immunoSEQ multiplex PCR, and TCRdb's table has in-frame clones only and misses some. The DNA gave D and trimming, while V, J and clone size come from that table. Seen here are approximately 250,000 clones, about 85% observed once, and the top ten hold 0.85% to 1%. This receptor was obtained from a man in his forties with acute or convalescent COVID-19. The rearrangement uses TRBV13 and TRBJ2-1; possible D gene TRBD2, 7 bases. Sequencing was performed on peripheral blood. This CDR3 is CASSHGYGGLYNEQFF. CDR3 nucleotide sequence: TGTGCCAGCAGCCACGGTTACGGGGGGCTGTACAATGAGCAGTTCTTC. Variable domain in full (rest from reference TRBV13 and TRBJ2-1): AAGVIQSPRHLIKEKRETATLKCYPIPRHDTVYWYQQGPGQDPQFLISFYEKMQSDKGSIPDRFSAQQFSDYHSELNMSSLELGDSALYFCASSHGYGGLYNEQFFGPGTRLTVL.